This record covers a single TCR beta chain. The antigen this receptor binds is unknown. This entry comes from a study of cytomegalovirus exposure and HLA in healthy donors (dated by TCRdb to about 2017). Regarding the complete study: An earlier analysis of around 600 of the donors reported 250 to 350 Gb of sequence data and some 120 million unique TCR beta sequences from roughly 180 million T cells. Of the 300 to 500 genotyped donors, over 80% were placed in the genetic ancestry cluster associated with self-reported Caucasian donors. An early release covering over 500 HLA-typed donors comprised 300 to 350 gigabases of sequencing data and 65 million to 100 million unique TCR sequences. Typing coverage differed by locus: A, B, C, DRB1 and DQB1 were typed in roughly 629-630 donors, DQA1 in about 510, DPA1 in approximately 600, and DPB1 in just under 490. The aim of the study was to test whether cataloging public T cell receptors could identify signatures of past pathogen exposure. Besides the first cohort of roughly 660 subjects, a separate validation cohort made up of 120 different subjects was used. Both class I and class II loci were covered by HLA typing, at four-digit resolution. Roughly 5 DR-DQ haplotypes were treated as single units for association and clustering because of strong linkage in the cohort. To decide whether each TCR beta V gene segment behaved as functional or pseudogenic, an earlier analysis of 587 of the donors relied on high-throughput TCR beta sequencing. To study patterns of TCR occurrence, a later analysis re-analyzed previously published TCR beta repertoires from hundreds of donors and added high-resolution HLA genotyping. All discovery cohort repertoires had been generated on a single sequencing platform. Rather than drawing on any new phenotypic data, the later analysis identified candidate immune exposures from TCR beta sequences and the way those sequences occurred across donors. To predict cytomegalovirus infection status, the study brought together high-throughput TCR immunosequencing, statistical association of individual TCRs with disease status, and machine learning. Donor age, sex, ethnicity and CMV serostatus were compiled together with the repertoire data. The T cell repertoires of about 700 subjects were profiled by immunosequencing and related to cytomegalovirus serostatus. Among about 360 genotyped donors of the cohort, an average of about 240,000 unique TCR beta nucleotide sequences were sequenced per donor, around a sixth of them non-productive. In a later genetic analysis, genome-wide SNP genotypes for about 65% of the roughly 670 donors were used, and that subset was treated as a discovery cohort.

The cohort comprised fewer than 700 healthy bone marrow donors. At the time of sampling, every cohort member was nominally healthy, though immune exposures that went unrecorded were likely present. The donor tested CMV seropositive, placing the donor among the 289 seropositive members of the cohort. A peripheral blood sample was provided by each donor, and peripheral blood mononuclear cells were used for TCR beta sequencing. The Qiagen DNeasy Blood Extraction Kit was used to extract genomic DNA from the blood cell samples. Results and caveats for the whole study, not just this receptor: A later analysis found that TCR association rates varied across HLA loci, with DRB1 alleles showing the most associated TCRs and HLA-C alleles the fewest. Because HLA typing was missing for some donors at each locus, association tests included only the typed subset. Sequencing depth was assumed to be roughly uniform across donors in the presence/absence analyses, though that assumption may not hold. A further reported finding was that TCR beta sequences accurately predicted the HLA-A and HLA-B alleles for most subjects in the first cohort. In a later analysis, several top co-occurrence clusters were reported to appear linked to parvovirus B19, influenza, CMV and Epstein-Barr virus. A later genetic analysis reported fewer N-insertions in productive TCRs among donors in an Asian-associated ancestry cluster than the approximately 670-donor mean. A group of highly shared sequence variants was considered likely to be a technical artifact of the sequencing pipeline. A few of the identified cytomegalovirus-associated TCR beta chains were confirmed in vitro to be specific for cytomegalovirus antigens. A later analysis associated around 16,000 TCR beta sequences with specific HLA alleles at a false discovery rate of 0.05. Because counts were too low, about 18 rarely observed V segments, including chromosome 9 orphons, were left out of the earlier analysis of approximately 580 of the donors. For the cohort, immune exposure information was limited to CMV serostatus. A later analysis found that most CMV-associated TCR beta chains appeared HLA-restricted, with HLA associations seemingly driven largely by CMV exposure. Only TCR beta chains were sequenced in this cohort, and the absence of alpha or paired-chain data limited detectable features. It was suggested by the authors that the approach could potentially be generalized to other disease states and immunological phenotypes. A total of roughly 160 TCR beta chains were listed by the study as associated with cytomegalovirus. The 87-base-pair reads could not distinguish some IMGT-functional V segments, including TRBV6-2 and TRBV6-3, so those segments were excluded. Compared with equally common non-associated chains, HLA-associated TCR beta chains in a later analysis were more clonally expanded and had lower generation probabilities. In a later genetic analysis, a missense DCLRE1C variant was associated with V-gene and J-gene trimming of TCR beta chains, and the association was replicated in an independent cohort. Most TCR sequences were observed very rarely across donors, whereas some public TCRs were present in many individuals. When HLA alleles, especially DR and DQ, strongly co-occurred, attributing TCR associations to individual alleles was difficult. An earlier analysis of several hundred of the donors showed that most TCR beta V segments appeared in productive rearrangements either about 87% or about 30% of the time, which broadly matched IMGT annotations. The classifier was reported to diagnose cytomegalovirus status with high specificity and sensitivity in both the original and validation cohorts. Linkage disequilibrium might explain the correlated functional status among segregating V segments, but an unknown experimental factor could not be ruled out.

To prepare the library, the immunoSEQ multiplex PCR assay was applied. For the multiplex PCR, a mixture combining 60 forward primers for TCR Vbeta segments and 13 reverse primers for TCR Jbeta segments was used. A multiplex PCR assay on genomic DNA amplified the CDR3 region of rearranged TCR beta genes. On the Illumina HiSeq System, the amplified TCR beta libraries were sequenced as 87-base-pair reads. Concerning the study's data processing: Across the 600 to 700 repertoires, a later analysis counted approximately 83 million unique TCR beta chains, roughly 11 million of which were shared by at least two donors. To remove PCR and sequencing errors, raw reads were error-corrected and collapsed into unique sequences using a nearest-neighbor algorithm that merged closely related sequences. To assign V, D and J gene segments, CDR3 sequences were aligned to IMGT reference sequences. Each retained sequence needed at least a six-nucleotide match to both a V gene segment and a J gene segment. Rearrangements were called productive when the CDR3 lacked stop codons and stayed in frame with V and J; all others were non-productive. Following IMGT convention, CDR3 was defined as the stretch from the second conserved V-encoded cysteine to the conserved J-encoded phenylalanine. The earlier analysis of some 540 of the donors excluded any sequence lacking an unambiguous match to a single V gene segment. In an earlier analysis of about 590 of the donors, a V segment was called functional when productive rearrangements were above 56.7%, and segregating when the standard deviation between donors exceeded 5%. A statistical classification framework was built to diagnose cytomegalovirus status from the catalog of TCR beta chain sequences. In a later analysis, TCR nucleotide sequences were compared against IMGT/GENE-DB human TR gene sequences so that V and J genes could be assigned. A later analysis assigned CDR3 sequences and most-parsimonious VDJ recombination scenarios with the TCRdist pipeline. In a later analysis, each TCR beta chain was defined by its CDR3 amino acid sequence together with its V-gene family, and reads without a unique V-gene family were excluded. In a later analysis, 550 to 650 highly shared, low-generation-probability nucleotide sequences were removed to address suspected cross-contamination and a sequencing artifact. For each public chain, a later analysis derived a clonal expansion index from normalized ranks of inferred template counts within each repertoire. In a later analysis, generation probabilities were computed with a VDJ recombination model fitted to out-of-frame rearrangements, and the resulting probabilities were checked against IGoR. Hypergeometric tests were used in a later analysis to score TCR-TCR, TCR-HLA and TCR-CMV co-occurrence, with a repertoire-size bias correction applied to the TCR pairs. A later analysis estimated false discovery rates by permuting HLA or CMV assignments 20 times. In a later analysis, co-occurring TCRs were grouped with DBSCAN, and TCRdist sequence similarity was added when clustering was performed within HLA-allele-positive subsets. Repertoires with fewer than 30,000 or more than 120,000 public chains were left out of co-occurrence clustering, as were five repertoires with anomalous nucleotide sharing. As stored in TCRdb, this immuneACCESS dataset retains in-frame rearrangements with V and J assigned. A fraction of the clones does not appear; measured against another copy, unresolved V genes explain less than half of the discrepancy, and the remainder lacks a known reason. That table is the source of V, J and clone size, and D and trimming were worked out from the DNA. The sample's own table lists some 130,000 clones. The top ten clonotypes cover about 1.5% of the sample.

Based on the germline V gene (reference sequence), the CDR1 and CDR2 sequences are GTSNPN and SVGIG. The CDR3 has 15 amino acids, counting the end cysteine and phenylalanine. Only CDR3 DNA remains: 45 bases, in frame from the first base. Trimming costs V 2 bases and J 1 base, and their ends lie 13 bases apart. Material for sequencing was PBMCs. This receptor chain uses TRBV30 and TRBJ2-3, and possibly TRBD2, on 6 matching bases. This TCR was sampled from a woman in her forties in good health and CMV-seropositive. CDR3 reads: CAWSTPGDRTDTQYF. The DNA reads as follows: TGTGCCTGGAGTACACCGGGGGATCGCACAGATACGCAGTATTTT.